This T cell receptor beta chain comes out of a study of siplizumab effects on memory and regulatory T cells. Sequenced unstimulated subsets in a few donor pairs: CD4+ naive, CD4+ memory, CD8+ naive, CD8+ effector memory, CD8+ TEMRA. Only in-frame clones appear in the TCRdb table, and some are missing; sequencing was by immunoSEQ multiplex PCR. This table holds 50,000 or so clones, approximately 84% found once. The germline V gene encodes CDR1 SEHNR and CDR2 FQNEAQ (reference sequence). The V and J ends lost 5 bases and 4 bases respectively, with 17 bases between them. The CDR3 runs 16 residues. Sequences were obtained from naive CD8+ T cells sorted from blood. This rearrangement joins TRBV7-9 to TRBJ2-2; D is ambiguous. This TCR derives from a human donor in good health. CDR3 region: CASSDARVVATGELFF. CDR3 sequence (DNA): TGTGCCAGCAGCGACGCCCGGGTAGTGGCCACCGGGGAGCTGTTTTTT.